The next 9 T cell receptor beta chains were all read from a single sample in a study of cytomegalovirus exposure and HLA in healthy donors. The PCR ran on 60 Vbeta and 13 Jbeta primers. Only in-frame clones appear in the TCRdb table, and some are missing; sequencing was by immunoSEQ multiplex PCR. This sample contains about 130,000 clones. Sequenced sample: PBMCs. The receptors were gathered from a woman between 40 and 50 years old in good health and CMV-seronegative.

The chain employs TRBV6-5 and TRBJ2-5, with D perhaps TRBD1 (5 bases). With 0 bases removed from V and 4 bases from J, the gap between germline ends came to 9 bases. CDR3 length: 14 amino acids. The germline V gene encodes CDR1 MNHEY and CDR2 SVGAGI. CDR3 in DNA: TGTGCCAGCAGTTACTCATACAGGCGAGAGACCCAGTACTTC. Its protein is CASSYSYRRETQYF.

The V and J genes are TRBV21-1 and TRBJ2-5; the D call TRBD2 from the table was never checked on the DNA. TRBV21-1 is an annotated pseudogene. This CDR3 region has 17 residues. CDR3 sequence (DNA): TGTGCCAGCAGCAAGACCGGACTAGCGCTAGGAGAAGAGACCCAGTACTTC. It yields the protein CASSKTGLALGEETQYF.

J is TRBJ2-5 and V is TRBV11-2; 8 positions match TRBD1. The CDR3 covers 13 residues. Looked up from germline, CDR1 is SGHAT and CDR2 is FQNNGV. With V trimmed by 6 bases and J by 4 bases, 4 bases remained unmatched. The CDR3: CASSQGAGETQYF. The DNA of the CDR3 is TGTGCCAGCAGTCAGGGGGCCGGAGAGACCCAGTACTTC.

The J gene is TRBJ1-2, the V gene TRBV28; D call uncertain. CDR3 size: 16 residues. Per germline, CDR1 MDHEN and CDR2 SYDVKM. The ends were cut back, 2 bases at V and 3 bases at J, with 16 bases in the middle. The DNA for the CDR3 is TGTGCCAGCAGTTTAATGGCCTTACAGTCCTACTATGGCTACACCTTC. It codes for CASSLMALQSYYGYTF.

The CDR3: CASSGTSWGVGGYTF. For the CDR3, the DNA is TGTGCCAGCAGCGGTACATCTTGGGGGGTTGGCGGCTACACCTTC. The chain links TRBV9 to TRBJ1-2; TRBD1 is a possible D gene (5 bases). This CDR3 contains 15 residues. V gave up 3 bases and J gave up 8 bases, with 20 bases separating them. The V gene's germline CDR1 is SGDLS and CDR2 YYNGEE.

CDR3 amino acids: CASSFRAGGQETQYF. In DNA, the CDR3 is TGTGCCAGCAGTTTCAGAGCGGGGGGGCAAGAGACCCAGTACTTC. The chain links TRBV28 to TRBJ2-5, with TRBD2 matching 10 bases. The germline V gene has CDR1 MDHEN and CDR2 SYDVKM. The CDR3 contains 15 residues. The V and J ends lost 3 bases and 2 bases, in that order; junction bases with no gene match: 3.

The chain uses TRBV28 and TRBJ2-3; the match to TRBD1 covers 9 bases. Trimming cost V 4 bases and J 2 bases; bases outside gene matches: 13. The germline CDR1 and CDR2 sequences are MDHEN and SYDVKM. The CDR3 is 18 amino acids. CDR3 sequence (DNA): TGTGCCAGCAGTTCTATGGACAGGGGCCCCGAGGCCACAGATACGCAGTATTTT. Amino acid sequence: CASSSMDRGPEATDTQYF.

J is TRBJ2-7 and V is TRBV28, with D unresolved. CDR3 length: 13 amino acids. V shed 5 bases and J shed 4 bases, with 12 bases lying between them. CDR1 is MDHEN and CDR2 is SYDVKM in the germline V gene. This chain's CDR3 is CASSPLRSYEQYV. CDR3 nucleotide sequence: TGTGCCAGCAGTCCGTTGAGGAGTTACGAGCAGTACGTC.

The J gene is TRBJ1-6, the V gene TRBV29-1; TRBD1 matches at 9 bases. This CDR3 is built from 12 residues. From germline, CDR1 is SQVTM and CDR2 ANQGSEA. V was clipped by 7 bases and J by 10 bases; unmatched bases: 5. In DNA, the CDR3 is TGCAGCGCGGGACAGGGTGACTCACCCCTCCACTTT. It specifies CSAGQGDSPLHF.